This T cell receptor (beta chain) was obtained from a study of response to subunit inactivated influenza vaccine. TCRdb passed the RT-PCR reads through MiXCR, listing each CDR3 protein once. The data show more than 500,000 distinct CDR3 sequences, approximately 11% seen once. This sample was shared with a second study, whose subject was T cells expressing NK-cell markers. That report notes: 5'RACE template switching built TCR beta cDNA with unique molecular identifiers. Investigators obtained TCR beta repertoires from sorted CD3+CD56+NKG2C+, CD3+CD56+NKG2C- and CD3+CD56-NKG2C+ T cells. There were seven HCMV-seropositive donors and one seronegative donor among the eight sequenced.

The sample here was PBMCs from blood, taken on the day of vaccination. This sequence originates from a man aged 45-60 years who received an inactivated influenza vaccine.

The CDR3 loop reads CSALGGVNEQYF. The CDR3 coding sequence is TGCAGCGCGTTGGGGGGCGTCAACGAGCAGTACTTC. This rearrangement joins TRBV20-1 to TRBJ2-7; D is perhaps TRBD1 or TRBD2 (6 bases each). The length of the CDR3 is 12 residues. The germline gives CDR1 DFQATT, CDR2 SNEGSKA (reference sequence).